In this sample, the clone carrying this T cell receptor (beta chain) turned up many times. This sample was included in a study of early T cells in non-severe SARS-CoV-2 infection. The CDR3 extends over 14 amino acids. From germline, CDR1 is DFQATT and CDR2 SNEGSKA (reference sequence). Trimming took 4 bases from V and 3 from J; bases not matched to a gene: 7. The library protocol tagged individual cDNA molecules with unique molecular identifiers. TCRdb reprocessed the 5' RACE reads with MiXCR, giving one entry per CDR3 protein. The sample lists roughly 53,000 distinct CDR3 sequences, about a tenth occurring once.

The source is an adult who was a healthcare worker with PCR-confirmed SARS-CoV-2 infection or an uninfected control (not recorded which). The sample consisted of whole blood. The chain joins TRBV20-1 to TRBJ2-3; 7 positions match TRBD1. The CDR3 spells CSAKRQGATDTQYF. The CDR3 DNA follows: TGCAGTGCTAAAAGACAGGGCGCGACAGATACGCAGTATTTT.